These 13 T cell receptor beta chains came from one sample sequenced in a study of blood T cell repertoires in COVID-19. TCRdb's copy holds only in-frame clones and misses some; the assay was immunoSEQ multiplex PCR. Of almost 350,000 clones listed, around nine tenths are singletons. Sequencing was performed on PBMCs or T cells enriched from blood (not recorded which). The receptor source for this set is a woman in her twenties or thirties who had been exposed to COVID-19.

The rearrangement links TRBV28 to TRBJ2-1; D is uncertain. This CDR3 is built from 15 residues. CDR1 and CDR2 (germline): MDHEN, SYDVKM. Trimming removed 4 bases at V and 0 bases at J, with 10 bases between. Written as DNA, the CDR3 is TGTGCCAGCAGTTACGGCCGGAGCTCCTACAATGAGCAGTTCTTC. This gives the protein CASSYGRSSYNEQFF.

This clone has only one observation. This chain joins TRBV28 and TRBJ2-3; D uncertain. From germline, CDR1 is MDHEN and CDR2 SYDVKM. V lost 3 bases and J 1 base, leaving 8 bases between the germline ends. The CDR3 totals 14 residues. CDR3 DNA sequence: TGTGCCAGCAGTTTGCCGGCGGGCACAGATACGCAGTATTTT. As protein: CASSLPAGTDTQYF.

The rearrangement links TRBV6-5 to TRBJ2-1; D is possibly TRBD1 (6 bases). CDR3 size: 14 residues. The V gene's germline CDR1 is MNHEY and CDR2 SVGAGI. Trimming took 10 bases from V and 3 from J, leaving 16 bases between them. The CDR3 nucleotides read TGTGCCATCGACCTCGGGACACGCTACAATGAGCAGTTCTTC. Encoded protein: CAIDLGTRYNEQFF.

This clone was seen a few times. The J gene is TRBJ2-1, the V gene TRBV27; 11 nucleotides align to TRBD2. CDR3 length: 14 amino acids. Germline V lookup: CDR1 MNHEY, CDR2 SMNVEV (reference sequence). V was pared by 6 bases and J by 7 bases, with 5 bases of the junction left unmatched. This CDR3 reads CASRPRLAGNEQFF. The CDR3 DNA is TGTGCCAGCAGGCCCCGACTAGCGGGAAATGAGCAGTTCTTC.

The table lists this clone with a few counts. CDR3 in amino acids: CASSFPATYEQYF. Written as DNA, the CDR3 is TGTGCCAGCAGTTTTCCTGCTACCTACGAGCAGTACTTC. The chain couples TRBV12-3 or TRBV12-4 to TRBJ2-7; the D is unclear. The V gene lost 3 bases and the J gene lost 2 bases, with 8 bases spanning the gap. The CDR3 totals 13 residues.

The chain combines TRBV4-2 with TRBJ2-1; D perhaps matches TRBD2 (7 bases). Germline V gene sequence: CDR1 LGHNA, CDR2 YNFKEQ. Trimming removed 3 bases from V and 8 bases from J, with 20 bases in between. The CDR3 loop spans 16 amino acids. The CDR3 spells CASSHSLTRGGDEQFF. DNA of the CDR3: TGTGCCAGCAGCCACTCTTTGACTAGAGGGGGGGATGAGCAGTTCTTC.

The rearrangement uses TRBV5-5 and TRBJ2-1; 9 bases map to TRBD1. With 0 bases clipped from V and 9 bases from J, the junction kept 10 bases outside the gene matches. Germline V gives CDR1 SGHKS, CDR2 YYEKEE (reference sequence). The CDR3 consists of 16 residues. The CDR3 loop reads CASSLAGDRVVGEQFF. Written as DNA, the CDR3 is TGTGCCAGCAGCTTGGCGGGGGACAGGGTTGTGGGTGAGCAGTTCTTC.

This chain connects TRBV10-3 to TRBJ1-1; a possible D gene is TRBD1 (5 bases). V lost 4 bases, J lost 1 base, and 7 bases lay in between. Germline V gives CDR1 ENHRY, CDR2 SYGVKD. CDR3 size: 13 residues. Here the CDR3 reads CAISVTGNTEAFF. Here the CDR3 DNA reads TGTGCCATCAGTGTAACAGGGAACACTGAAGCTTTCTTT.

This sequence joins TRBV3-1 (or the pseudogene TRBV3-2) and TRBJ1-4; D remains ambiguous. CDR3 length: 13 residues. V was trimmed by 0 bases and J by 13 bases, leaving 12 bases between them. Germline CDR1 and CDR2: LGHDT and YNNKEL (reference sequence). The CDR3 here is CASSQDYVGGLFF. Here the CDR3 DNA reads TGTGCCAGCAGCCAAGATTATGTCGGTGGACTGTTTTTT.

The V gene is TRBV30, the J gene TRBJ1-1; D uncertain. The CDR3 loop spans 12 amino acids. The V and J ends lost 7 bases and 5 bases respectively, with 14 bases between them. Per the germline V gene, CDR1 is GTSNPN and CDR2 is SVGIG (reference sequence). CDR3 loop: CASIGLRTEAFF. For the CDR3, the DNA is TGTGCCTCTATCGGACTTAGGACTGAAGCTTTCTTT. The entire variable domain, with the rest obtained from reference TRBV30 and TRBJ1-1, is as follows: SQTIHQWPATLVQPVGSPLSLECTVEGTSNPNLYWYRQAAGRGLQLLFYSVGIGQISSEVPQNLSASRPQDRQFILSSKKLLLSDSGFYLCASIGLRTEAFFGQGTRLTVV.

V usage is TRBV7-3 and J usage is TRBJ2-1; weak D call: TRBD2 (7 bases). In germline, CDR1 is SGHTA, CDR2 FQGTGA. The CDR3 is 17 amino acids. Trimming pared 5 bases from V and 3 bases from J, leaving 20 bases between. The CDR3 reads CASSRSGKGGGYNEQFF. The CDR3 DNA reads TGTGCCAGCAGCCGGAGCGGGAAGGGAGGGGGCTACAATGAGCAGTTCTTC.

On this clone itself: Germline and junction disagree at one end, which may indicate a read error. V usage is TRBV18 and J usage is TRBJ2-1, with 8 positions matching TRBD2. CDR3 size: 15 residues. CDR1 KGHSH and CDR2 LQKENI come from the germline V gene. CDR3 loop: CASSPPGLAYNEQFF. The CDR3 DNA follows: TGTGCCAGCTCGCCACCGGGACTAGCCTACAATGAGCAGTTCTTC.

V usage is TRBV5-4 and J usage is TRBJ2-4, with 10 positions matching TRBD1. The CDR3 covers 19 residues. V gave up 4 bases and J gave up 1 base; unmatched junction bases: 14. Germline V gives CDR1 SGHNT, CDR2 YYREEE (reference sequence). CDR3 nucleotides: TGTGCCAGCAGCCCCGGAGGGACAGGGGCCCCCTGGGCCAAAAACATTCAGTACTTC. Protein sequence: CASSPGGTGAPWAKNIQYF. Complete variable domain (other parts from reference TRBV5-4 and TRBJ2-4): ETGVTQSPTHLIKTRGQQVTLRCSSQSGHNTVSWYQQALGQGPQFIFQYYREEENGRGNFPPRFSGLQFPNYSSELNVNALELDDSALYLCASSPGGTGAPWAKNIQYFGAGTRLSVL.